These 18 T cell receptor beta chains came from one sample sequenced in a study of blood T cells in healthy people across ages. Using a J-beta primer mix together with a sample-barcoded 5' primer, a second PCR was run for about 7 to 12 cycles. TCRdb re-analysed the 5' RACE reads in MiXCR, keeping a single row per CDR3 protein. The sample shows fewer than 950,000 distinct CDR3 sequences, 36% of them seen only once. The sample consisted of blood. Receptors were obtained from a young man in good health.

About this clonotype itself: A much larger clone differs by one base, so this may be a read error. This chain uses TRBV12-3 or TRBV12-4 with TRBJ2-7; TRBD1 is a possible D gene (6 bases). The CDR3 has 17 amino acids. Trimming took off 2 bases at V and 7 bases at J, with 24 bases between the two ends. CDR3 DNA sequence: TGTGCCAGCAGTTTAACATGGGGGCAAAGTGGAGGCAATGAGCAGTACTTC. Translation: CASSLTWGQSGGNEQYF.

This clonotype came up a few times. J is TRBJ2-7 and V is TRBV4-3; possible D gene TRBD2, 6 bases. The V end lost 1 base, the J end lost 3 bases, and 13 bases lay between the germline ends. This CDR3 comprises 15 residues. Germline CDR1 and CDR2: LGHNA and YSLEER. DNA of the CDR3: TGCGCCAGCAGCCAAGCCCCAGGAGGGAACTACGAGCAGTACTTC. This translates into CASSQAPGGNYEQYF.

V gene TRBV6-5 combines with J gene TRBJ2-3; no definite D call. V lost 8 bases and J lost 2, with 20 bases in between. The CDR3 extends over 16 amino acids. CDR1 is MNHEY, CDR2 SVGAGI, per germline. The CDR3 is CASGPISIWTTDTQYF. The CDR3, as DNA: TGTGCCAGCGGGCCAATTTCAATCTGGACCACAGATACGCAGTATTTT.

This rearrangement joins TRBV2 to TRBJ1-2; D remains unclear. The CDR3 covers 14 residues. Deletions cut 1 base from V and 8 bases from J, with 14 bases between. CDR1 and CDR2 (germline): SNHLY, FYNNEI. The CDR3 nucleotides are TGTGCCAGCAGTGAAGATGGCCGGATTGGAGGCTACACCTTC. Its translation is CASSEDGRIGGYTF. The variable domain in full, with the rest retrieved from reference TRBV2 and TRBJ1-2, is EPEVTQTPSHQVTQMGQEVILRCVPISNHLYFYWYRQILGQKVEFLVSFYNNEISEKSEIFDDQFSVERPDGSNFTLKIRSTKLEDSAMYFCASSEDGRIGGYTFGSGTRLTVV.

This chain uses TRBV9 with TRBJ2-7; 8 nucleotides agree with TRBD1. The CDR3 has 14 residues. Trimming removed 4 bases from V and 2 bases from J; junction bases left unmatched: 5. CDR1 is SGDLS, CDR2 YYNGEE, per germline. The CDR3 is CASSNDRGPYEQYF. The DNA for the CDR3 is TGTGCCAGCAGCAACGACAGGGGCCCCTACGAGCAGTACTTC.

The CDR3 sequence is CASSKVGLAGELRSEQYF. The CDR3 DNA reads TGTGCCAGCAGCAAAGTGGGGCTAGCCGGTGAACTACGTTCCGAGCAGTACTTC. J is TRBJ2-5 and V is TRBV21-1; no DNA check was done on the table's D call, TRBD2. The J call is doubtful: the DNA matches TRBJ2-7 better. TRBV21-1 corresponds to a pseudogene. This CDR3 contains 18 residues.

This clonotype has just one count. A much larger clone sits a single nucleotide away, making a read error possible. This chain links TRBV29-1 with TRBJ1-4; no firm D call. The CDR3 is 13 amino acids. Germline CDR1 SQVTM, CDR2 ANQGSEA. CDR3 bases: TGCAGCGTCCGACGAGGGCCTAATGAAGAACTGTTTTTT. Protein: CSVRRGPNEELFF.

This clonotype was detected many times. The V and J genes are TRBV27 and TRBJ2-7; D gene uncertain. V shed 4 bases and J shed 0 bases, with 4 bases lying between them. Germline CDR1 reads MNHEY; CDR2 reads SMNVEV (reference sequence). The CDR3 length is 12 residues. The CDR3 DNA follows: TGTGCCAGCAGTTCGCACTCCTACGAGCAGTACTTC. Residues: CASSSHSYEQYF.

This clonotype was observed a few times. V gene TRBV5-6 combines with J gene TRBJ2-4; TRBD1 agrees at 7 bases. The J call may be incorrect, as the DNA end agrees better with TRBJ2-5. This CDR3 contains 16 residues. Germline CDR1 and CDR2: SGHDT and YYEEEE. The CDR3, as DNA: TGTGCCAGCAGCCCTACCCCTGAGGGGGCGCGAGAGACCCAGTACTTC. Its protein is CASSPTPEGARETQYF.

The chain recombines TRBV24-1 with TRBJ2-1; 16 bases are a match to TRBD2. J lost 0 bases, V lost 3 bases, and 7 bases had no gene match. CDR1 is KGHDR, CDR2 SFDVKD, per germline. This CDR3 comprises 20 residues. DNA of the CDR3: TGTGCCACCAGTGATCCGGGGACTAGCGGGGGGGCGAGCTCCTACAATGAGCAGTTCTTC. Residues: CATSDPGTSGGASSYNEQFF.

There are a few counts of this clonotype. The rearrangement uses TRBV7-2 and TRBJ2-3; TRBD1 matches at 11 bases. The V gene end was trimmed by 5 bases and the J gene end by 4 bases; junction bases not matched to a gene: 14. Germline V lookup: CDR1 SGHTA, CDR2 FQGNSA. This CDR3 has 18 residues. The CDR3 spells CASSAVPWTGGAPDTQYF. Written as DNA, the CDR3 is TGTGCCAGCAGCGCTGTCCCTTGGACAGGGGGCGCGCCAGATACGCAGTATTTT.

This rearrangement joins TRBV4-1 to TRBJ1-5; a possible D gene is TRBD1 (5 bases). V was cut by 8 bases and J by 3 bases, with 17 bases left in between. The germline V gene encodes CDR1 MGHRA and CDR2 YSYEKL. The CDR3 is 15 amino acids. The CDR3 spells CASGLRRGSNQPQHF. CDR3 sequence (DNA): TGCGCCAGCGGCCTCCGCCGGGGCTCCAATCAGCCCCAGCATTTT.

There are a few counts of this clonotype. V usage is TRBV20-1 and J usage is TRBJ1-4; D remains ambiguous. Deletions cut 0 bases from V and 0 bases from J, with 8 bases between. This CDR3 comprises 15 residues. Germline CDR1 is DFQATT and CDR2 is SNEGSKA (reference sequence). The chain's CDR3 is CSARDSRTTNEKLFF. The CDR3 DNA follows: TGCAGTGCTAGAGATTCGCGGACAACTAATGAAAAACTGTTTTTT.

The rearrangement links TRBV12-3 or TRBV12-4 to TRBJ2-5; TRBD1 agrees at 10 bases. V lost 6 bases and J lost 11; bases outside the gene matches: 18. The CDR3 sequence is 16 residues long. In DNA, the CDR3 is TGTGCCAGCAGCGCCCTCCGGGACAGGGGTGGCTATGAGCAGTACTTC. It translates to CASSALRDRGGYEQYF.

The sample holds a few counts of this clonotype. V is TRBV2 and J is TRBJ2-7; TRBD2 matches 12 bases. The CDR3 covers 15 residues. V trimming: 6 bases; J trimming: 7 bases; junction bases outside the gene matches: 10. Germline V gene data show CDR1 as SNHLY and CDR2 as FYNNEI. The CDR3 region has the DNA TGTGCCAGCAGACTAGCGGGGGGATCCTACAATGAGCAGTACTTC. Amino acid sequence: CASRLAGGSYNEQYF. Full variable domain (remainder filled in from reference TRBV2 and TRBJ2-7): EPEVTQTPSHQVTQMGQEVILRCVPISNHLYFYWYRQILGQKVEFLVSFYNNEISEKSEIFDDQFSVERPDGSNFTLKIRSTKLEDSAMYFCASRLAGGSYNEQYFGPGTRLTVT.

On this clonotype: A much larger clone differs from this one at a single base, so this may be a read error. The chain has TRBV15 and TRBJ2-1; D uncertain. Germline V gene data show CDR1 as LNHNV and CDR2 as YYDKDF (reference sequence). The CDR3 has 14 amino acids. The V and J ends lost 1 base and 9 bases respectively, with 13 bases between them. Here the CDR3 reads CATSRVSRSSEQFF. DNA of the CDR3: TGTGCCACCAGCAGAGTCTCACGGTCTAGTGAGCAGTTCTTC.

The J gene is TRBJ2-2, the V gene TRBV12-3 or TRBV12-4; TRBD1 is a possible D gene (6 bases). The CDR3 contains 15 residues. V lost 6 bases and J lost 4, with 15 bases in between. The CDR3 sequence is CASSPQGRSTGELFF. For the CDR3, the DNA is TGTGCCAGCAGCCCACAGGGACGGAGCACCGGGGAGCTGTTTTTT.

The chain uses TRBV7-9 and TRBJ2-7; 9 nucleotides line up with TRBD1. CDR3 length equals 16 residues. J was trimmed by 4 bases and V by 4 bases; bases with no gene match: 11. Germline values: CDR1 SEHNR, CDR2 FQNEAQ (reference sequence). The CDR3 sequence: CASSSATGGKGYEQYF. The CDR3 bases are TGTGCCAGCAGCTCAGCGACAGGGGGAAAAGGGTACGAGCAGTACTTC.